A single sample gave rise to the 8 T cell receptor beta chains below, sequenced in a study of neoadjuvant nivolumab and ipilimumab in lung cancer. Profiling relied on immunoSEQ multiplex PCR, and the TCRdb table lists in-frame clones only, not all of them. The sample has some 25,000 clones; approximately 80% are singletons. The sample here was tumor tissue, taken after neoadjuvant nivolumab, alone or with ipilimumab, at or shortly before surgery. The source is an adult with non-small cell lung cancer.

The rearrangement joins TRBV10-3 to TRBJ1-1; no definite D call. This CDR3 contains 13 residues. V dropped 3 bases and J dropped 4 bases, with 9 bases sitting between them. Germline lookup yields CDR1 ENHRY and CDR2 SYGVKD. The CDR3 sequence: CAISDLDPTEAFF. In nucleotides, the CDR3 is TGTGCCATCAGTGACTTAGACCCCACTGAAGCTTTCTTT.

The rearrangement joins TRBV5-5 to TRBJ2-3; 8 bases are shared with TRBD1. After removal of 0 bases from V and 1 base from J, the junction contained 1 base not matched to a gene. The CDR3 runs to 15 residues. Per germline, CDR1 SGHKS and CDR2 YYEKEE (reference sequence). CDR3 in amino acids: CASSLAGQGTDTQYF. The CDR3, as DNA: TGTGCCAGCAGCTTGGCGGGACAGGGCACAGATACGCAGTATTTT.

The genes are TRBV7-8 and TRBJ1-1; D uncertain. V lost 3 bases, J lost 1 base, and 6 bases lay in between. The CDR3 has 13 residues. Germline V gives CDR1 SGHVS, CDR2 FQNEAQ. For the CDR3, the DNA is TGTGCCAGCAGCTTCTCAGGGAACACTGAAGCTTTCTTT. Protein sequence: CASSFSGNTEAFF.

The CDR3 sequence is CASSAHRAVDTQYF. CDR3 coding DNA: TGTGCCAGCAGTGCACACAGGGCTGTAGATACGCAGTATTTT. This rearrangement joins TRBV6-1 to TRBJ2-3; the D gene is possibly TRBD1 (6 bases). V was pared by 4 bases and J by 5 bases, with 13 bases between. The germline V gene has CDR1 MNHNS and CDR2 SASEGT. This CDR3 has 14 residues.

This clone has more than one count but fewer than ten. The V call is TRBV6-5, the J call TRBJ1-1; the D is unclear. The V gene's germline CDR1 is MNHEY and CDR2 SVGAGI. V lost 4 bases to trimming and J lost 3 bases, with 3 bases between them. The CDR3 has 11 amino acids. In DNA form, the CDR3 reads TGTGCCAGCAGTTCGGACACTGAAGCTTTCTTT. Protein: CASSSDTEAFF.

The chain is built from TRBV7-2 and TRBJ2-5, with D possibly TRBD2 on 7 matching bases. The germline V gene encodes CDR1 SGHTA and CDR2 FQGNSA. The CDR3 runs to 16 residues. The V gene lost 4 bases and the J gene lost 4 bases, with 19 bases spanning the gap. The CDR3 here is CASSSRTLGGAETQYF. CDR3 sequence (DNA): TGTGCCAGCAGCTCAAGGACTTTGGGGGGGGCAGAGACCCAGTACTTC.

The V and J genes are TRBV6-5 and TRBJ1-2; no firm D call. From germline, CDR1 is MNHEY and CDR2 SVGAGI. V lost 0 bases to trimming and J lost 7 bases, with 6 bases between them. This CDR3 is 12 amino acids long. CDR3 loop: CASSYSNGGYTF. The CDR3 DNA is TGTGCCAGCAGTTACTCGAACGGTGGCTACACCTTC.

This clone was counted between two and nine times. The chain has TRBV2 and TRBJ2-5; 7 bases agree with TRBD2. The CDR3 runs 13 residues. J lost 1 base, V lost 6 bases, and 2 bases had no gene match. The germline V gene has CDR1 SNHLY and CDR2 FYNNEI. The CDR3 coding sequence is TGTGCCAGCAGGGGGGGGGTCCAAGAGACCCAGTACTTC. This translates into CASRGGVQETQYF.